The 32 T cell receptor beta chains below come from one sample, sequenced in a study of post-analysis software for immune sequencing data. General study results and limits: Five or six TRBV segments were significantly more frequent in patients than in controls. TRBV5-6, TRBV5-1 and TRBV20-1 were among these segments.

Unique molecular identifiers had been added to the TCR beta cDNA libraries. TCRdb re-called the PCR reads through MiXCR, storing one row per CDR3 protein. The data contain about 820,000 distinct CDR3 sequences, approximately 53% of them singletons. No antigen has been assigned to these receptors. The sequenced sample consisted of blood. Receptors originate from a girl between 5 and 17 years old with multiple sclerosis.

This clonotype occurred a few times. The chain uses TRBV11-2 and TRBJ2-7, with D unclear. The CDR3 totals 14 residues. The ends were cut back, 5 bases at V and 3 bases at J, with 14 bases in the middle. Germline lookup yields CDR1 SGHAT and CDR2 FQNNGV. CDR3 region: CASSEKRQYYEQYF. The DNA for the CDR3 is TGTGCCAGCAGCGAAAAACGACAATACTACGAGCAGTACTTC.

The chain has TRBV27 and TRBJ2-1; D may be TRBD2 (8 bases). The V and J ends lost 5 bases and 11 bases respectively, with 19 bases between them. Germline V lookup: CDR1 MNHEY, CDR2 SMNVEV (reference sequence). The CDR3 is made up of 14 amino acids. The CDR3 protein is CASSQQGTSSKQFF. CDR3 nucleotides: TGTGCCAGCAGTCAACAGGGGACTAGTTCTAAGCAGTTCTTC.

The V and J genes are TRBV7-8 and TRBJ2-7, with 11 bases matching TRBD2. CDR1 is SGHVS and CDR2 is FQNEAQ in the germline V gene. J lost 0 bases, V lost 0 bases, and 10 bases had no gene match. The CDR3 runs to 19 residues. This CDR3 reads CASSLALVTSGALSYEQYF. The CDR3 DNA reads TGTGCCAGCAGCTTAGCGCTAGTGACTAGCGGGGCCCTCTCCTACGAGCAGTACTTC.

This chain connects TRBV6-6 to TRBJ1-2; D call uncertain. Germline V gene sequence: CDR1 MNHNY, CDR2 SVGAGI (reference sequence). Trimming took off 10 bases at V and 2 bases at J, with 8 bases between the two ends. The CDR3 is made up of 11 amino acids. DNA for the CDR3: TGTGCCACTCATAAAAACTATGGCTACACCTTC. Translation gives CATHKNYGYTF.

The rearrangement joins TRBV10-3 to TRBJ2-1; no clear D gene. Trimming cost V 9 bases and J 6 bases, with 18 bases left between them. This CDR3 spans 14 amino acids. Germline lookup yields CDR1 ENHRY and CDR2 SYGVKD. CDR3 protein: CAIKDTRSANEQFF. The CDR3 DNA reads TGTGCCATAAAAGACACCCGATCGGCCAATGAGCAGTTCTTC.

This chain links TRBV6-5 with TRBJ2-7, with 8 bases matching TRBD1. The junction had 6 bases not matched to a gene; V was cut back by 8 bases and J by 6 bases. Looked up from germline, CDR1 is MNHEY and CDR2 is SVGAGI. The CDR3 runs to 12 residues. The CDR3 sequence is CASSRQGSEQYF. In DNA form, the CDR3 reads TGTGCCAGCTCCCGACAGGGGTCCGAGCAGTACTTC.

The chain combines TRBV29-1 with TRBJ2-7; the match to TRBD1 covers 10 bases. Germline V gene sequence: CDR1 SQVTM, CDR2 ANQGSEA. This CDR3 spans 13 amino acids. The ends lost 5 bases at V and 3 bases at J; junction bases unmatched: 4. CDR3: CSVIRDRGYEQYF. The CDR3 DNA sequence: TGCAGCGTTATCCGGGACAGGGGCTACGAGCAGTACTTC.

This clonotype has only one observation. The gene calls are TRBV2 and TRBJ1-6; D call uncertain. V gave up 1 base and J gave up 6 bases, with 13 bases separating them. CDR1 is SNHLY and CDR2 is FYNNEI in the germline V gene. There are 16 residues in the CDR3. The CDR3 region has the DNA TGTGCCAGCAGTGAAGGGGTTTTAGGGAGTAATTCACCCCTCCACTTT. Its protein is CASSEGVLGSNSPLHF.

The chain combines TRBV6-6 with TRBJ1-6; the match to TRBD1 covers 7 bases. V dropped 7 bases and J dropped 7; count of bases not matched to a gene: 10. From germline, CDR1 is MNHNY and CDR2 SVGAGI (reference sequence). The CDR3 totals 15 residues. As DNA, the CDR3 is TGTGCCAGCACCGAAGGGACAGCCAAGAATTCACCCCTCCACTTT. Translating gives CASTEGTAKNSPLHF.

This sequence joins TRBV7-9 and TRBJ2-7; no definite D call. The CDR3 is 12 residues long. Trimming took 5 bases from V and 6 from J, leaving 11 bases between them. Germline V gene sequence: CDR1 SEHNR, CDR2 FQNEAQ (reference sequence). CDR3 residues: CASSPARGEQYF. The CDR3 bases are TGTGCCAGCAGCCCAGCACGCGGCGAGCAGTACTTC. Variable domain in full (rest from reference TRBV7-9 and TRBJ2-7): DTGVSQNPRHKITKRGQNVTFRCDPISEHNRLYWYRQTLGQGPEFLTYFQNEAQLEKSRLLSDRFSAERPKGSFSTLEIQRTEQGDSAMYLCASSPARGEQYFGPGTRLTVT.

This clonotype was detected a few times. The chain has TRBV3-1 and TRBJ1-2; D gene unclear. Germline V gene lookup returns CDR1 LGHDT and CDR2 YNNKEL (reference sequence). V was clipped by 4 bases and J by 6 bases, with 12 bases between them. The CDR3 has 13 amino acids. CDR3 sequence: CASSLRAVDGYTF. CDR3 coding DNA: TGTGCCAGCAGCCTCCGGGCAGTGGATGGCTACACCTTC. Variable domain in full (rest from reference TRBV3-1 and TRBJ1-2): DTAVSQTPKYLVTQMGNDKSIKCEQNLGHDTMYWYKQDSKKFLKIMFSYNNKELIINETVPNRFSPKSPDKAHLNLHINSLELGDSAVYFCASSLRAVDGYTFGSGTRLTVV.

CDR3 sequence: CASSPRLVPQPNYGYTF. The CDR3 coding sequence is TGTGCCAGCAGTCCCCGTCTTGTCCCCCAGCCAAACTATGGCTACACCTTC. The chain employs TRBV27 and TRBJ1-2, with no clear D. Trimming stripped 5 bases from V and 2 bases from J, with 21 bases between. Germline V gives CDR1 MNHEY, CDR2 SMNVEV (reference sequence). This CDR3 contains 17 residues.

DNA of the CDR3: TGTGCCAGCACCCCACCGGGCGGGCCTAGCACAGATACGCAGTATTTT. It yields the protein CASTPPGGPSTDTQYF. The chain couples TRBV7-9 to TRBJ2-3; D is possibly TRBD2 (5 bases). The germline gives CDR1 SEHNR, CDR2 FQNEAQ (reference sequence). This CDR3 is built from 16 residues. The V and J ends lost 7 bases and 0 bases respectively, with 17 bases between them.

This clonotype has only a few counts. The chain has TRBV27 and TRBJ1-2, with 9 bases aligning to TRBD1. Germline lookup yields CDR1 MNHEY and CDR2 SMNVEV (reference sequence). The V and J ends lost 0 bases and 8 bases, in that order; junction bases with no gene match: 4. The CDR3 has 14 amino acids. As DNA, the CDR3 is TGTGCCAGCAGTTTATCGGCACAGGGGGCGGGCTACACCTTC. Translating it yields CASSLSAQGAGYTF.

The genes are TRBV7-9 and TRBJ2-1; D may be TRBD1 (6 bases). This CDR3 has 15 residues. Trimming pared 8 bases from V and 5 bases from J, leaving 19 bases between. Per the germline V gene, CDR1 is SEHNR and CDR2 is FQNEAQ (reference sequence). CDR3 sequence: CASALGHCSDNEQFF. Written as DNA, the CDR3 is TGTGCCAGCGCCCTGGGACACTGCAGCGACAATGAGCAGTTCTTC. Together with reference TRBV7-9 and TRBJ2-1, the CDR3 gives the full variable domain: DTGVSQNPRHKITKRGQNVTFRCDPISEHNRLYWYRQTLGQGPEFLTYFQNEAQLEKSRLLSDRFSAERPKGSFSTLEIQRTEQGDSAMYLCASALGHCSDNEQFFGPGTRLTVL.

DNA for the CDR3: TGCAGTGCGACAAGGGGCGAGGATGGCTACACCTTC. Amino acids: CSATRGEDGYTF. The chain joins TRBV20-1 to TRBJ1-2; weak D call: TRBD1 (5 bases). This CDR3 has 12 amino acids. V gave up 6 bases and J gave up 6 bases, with 14 bases separating them. Per the germline V gene, CDR1 is DFQATT and CDR2 is SNEGSKA (reference sequence).

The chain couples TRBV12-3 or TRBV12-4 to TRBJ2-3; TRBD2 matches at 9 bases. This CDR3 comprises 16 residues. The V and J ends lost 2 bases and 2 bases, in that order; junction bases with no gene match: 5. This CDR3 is CASSLRGGRATDTQYF. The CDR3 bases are TGTGCCAGCAGTTTAAGAGGCGGGAGGGCCACAGATACGCAGTATTTT.

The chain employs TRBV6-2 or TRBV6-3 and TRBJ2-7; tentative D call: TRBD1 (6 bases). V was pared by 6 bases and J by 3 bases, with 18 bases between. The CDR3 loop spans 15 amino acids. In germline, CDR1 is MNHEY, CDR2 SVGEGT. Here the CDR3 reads CASSPKAYRVYEQYF. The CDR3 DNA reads TGTGCCAGCAGCCCCAAGGCGTACAGGGTCTACGAGCAGTACTTC.

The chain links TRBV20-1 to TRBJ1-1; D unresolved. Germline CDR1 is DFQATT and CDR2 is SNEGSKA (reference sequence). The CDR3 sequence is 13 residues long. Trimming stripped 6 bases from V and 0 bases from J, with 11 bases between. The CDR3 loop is CSAPPTLNTEAFF. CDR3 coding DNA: TGCAGTGCCCCCCCCACGCTGAACACTGAAGCTTTCTTT.

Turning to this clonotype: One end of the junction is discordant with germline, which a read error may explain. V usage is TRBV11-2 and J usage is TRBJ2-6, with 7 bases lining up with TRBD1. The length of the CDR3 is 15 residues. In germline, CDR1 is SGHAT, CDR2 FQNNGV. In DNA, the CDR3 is TGTGCCAGCAGCGTAGACAGGGCTGGGGCCAACGTCCTGACTTTC. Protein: CASSVDRAGANVLTF.

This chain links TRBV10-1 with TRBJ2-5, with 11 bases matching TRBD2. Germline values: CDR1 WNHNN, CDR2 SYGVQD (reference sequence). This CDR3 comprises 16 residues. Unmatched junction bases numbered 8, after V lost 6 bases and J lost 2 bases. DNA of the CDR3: TGCGCCAGCAGACTAGCGGGAGACCGTTCTCAAGAGACCCAGTACTTC. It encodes CASRLAGDRSQETQYF.

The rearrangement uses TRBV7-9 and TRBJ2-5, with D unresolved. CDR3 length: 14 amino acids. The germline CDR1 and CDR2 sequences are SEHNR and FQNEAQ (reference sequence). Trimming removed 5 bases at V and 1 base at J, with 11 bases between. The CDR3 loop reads CASSTSSTQETQYF. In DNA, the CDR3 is TGTGCCAGCAGCACCTCATCTACCCAAGAGACCCAGTACTTC.

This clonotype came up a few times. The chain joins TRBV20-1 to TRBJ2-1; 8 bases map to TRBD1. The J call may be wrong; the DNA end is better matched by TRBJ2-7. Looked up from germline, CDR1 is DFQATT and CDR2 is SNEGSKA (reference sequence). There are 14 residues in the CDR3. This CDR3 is CSAIDRGRYNEQYF. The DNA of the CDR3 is TGCAGTGCCATAGACAGGGGCCGTTACAATGAGCAGTACTTC.

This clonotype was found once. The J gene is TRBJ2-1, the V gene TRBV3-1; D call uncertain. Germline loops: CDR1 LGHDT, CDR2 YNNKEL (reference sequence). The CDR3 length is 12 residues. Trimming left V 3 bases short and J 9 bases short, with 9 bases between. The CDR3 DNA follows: TGTGCCAGCAGCCAGCATAACACTGAGCAGTTCTTC. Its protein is CASSQHNTEQFF.

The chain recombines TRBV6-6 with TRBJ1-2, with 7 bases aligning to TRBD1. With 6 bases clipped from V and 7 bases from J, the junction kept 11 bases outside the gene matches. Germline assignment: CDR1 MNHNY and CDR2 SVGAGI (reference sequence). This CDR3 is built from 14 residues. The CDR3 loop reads CASSNRQGRGGYTF. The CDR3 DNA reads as TGTGCCAGCAGCAACCGACAGGGTAGAGGTGGCTACACCTTC.

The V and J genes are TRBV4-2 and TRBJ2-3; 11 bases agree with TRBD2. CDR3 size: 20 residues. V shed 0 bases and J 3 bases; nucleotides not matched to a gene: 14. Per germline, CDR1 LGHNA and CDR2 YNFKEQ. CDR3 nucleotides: TGTGCCAGCAGCCAAGATCGCCTTAGCGGGAGGGCCGCTCTTACAGATACGCAGTATTTT. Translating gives CASSQDRLSGRAALTDTQYF.

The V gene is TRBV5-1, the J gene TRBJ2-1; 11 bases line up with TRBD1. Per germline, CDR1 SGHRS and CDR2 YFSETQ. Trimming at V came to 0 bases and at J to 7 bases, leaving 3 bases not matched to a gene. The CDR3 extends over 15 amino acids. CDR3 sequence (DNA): TGCGCCAGCAGCTTGGAAGGACAGGGGGCGAATGAGCAGTTCTTC. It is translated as CASSLEGQGANEQFF.

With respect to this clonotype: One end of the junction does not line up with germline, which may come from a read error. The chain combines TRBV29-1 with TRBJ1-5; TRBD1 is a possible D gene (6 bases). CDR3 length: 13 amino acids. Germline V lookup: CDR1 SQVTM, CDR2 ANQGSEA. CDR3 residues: CGVRAGAGQPQHF. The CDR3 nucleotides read TGCGGCGTTCGAGCGGGGGCAGGTCAGCCCCAGCATTTT.

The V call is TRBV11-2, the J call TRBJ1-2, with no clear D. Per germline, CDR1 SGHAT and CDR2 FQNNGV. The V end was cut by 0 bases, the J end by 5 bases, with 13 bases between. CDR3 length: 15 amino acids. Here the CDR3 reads CASSLEPITSYGYTF. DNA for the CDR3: TGTGCCAGCAGCTTAGAGCCTATAACCTCTTATGGCTACACCTTC.

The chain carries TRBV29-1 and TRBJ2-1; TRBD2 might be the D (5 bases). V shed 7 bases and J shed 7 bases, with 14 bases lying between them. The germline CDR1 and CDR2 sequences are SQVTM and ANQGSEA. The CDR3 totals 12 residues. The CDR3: CSASGGRNEQFF. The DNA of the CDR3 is TGCAGCGCATCTGGCGGGCGGAATGAGCAGTTCTTC.

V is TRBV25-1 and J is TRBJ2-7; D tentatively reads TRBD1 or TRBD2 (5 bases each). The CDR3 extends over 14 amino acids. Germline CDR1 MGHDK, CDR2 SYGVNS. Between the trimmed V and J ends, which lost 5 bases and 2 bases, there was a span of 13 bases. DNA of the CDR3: TGTGCCAGCAGTCCGGGACGGTGGCCCTACGAGCAGTACTTC. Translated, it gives CASSPGRWPYEQYF.

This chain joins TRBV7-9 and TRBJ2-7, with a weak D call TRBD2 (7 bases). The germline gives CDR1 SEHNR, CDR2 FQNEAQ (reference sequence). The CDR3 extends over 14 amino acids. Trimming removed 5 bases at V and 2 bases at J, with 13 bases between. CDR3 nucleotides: TGTGCCAGCAGCGAGGGAGGGGGGCCCTACGAGCAGTACTTC. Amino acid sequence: CASSEGGGPYEQYF.